Listed here are 9 T cell receptor delta chains from one sample, sequenced in a study of γδ T cells in repeated Plasmodium falciparum infection. TCRdb re-called the multiplex PCR reads via CATT. In the table there are roughly 90,000 delta-chain clones, more than 1.4% of which are singletons. Vgamma9/Vdelta2+ and Vdelta2-negative gammadelta T cells were flow-sorted from PBMC for bulk sequencing. The sequenced sample was gamma-delta T cells from blood. These receptors originate from a pool of human donors (malaria-infected and uninfected, not separated).

Remarks on this clone: One base separates it from a far larger clone, so it is likely a read error. The sample contains more than one DNA sequence encoding this CDR3. The gene calls are TRDV1 and TRDJ1; a possible D gene is TRDD3 (6 bases). CDR1 TSWWSYY and CDR2 QGS come from the germline V gene. The CDR3 totals 15 residues. Written as DNA, the CDR3 is TGTGCCCTTGGGGATTTTCGGTGGGGGGGCGATAAACTCATCTTT. Translating it yields CALGDFRWGGDKLIF.

This clone turned up a few times. TCRdb lists the protein of a much larger clone for this DNA, which differs at residue 6, so this is likely a read error; the protein given here is translated from the DNA itself. CDR3 in amino acids: CALGEPLYTFLPYTDKLIF. CDR3 DNA: TGTGCTCTTGGGGAACCTTTGTATACCTTCCTGCCTTACACCGATAAACTCATCTTT. The J gene is TRDJ1, the V gene TRDV1; 7 bases agree with TRDD2. The J gene, missing from TCRdb, was assigned here through DNA to germline matching. The CDR3 sequence is 19 residues long. Losses at the gene ends were 1 base for V and 0 bases for J; bases not matched to a gene: 14. Germline CDR1 reads TSWWSYY; CDR2 reads QGS.

This clone has more than one count but fewer than ten. The protein given by TCRdb reflects a much larger clone and differs at residue 14 from this DNA's translation, likely from a read error; the protein shown is the DNA's translation. No J gene call was made, and the V gene is TRDV2; the table's D call TRDD3 went unverified against the DNA. CDR1 is GEAIGNYY and CDR2 is EKD in the germline V gene. The CDR3 has 16 residues. This CDR3 reads CACDGYWGIYTDKPIF. In DNA, the CDR3 is TGTGCCTGTGACGGCTACTGGGGGATTTACACCGATAAACCCATCTTT.

This clone is medium-sized in the sample. The sample has other DNA sequences that encode this CDR3 too. This chain uses TRDV2 with TRDJ1; TRDD3 matches 10 bases. CDR1 and CDR2 (germline): GEAIGNYY, EKD. With 3 bases clipped from V and 0 bases from J, the junction kept 15 bases outside the gene matches. There are 19 residues in the CDR3. The CDR3 nucleotides read TGTGCCTGTGACTCCATAGGGGTCGTTACTGGGGGATACACCGATAAACTCATCTTT. Translating gives CACDSIGVVTGGYTDKLIF.

In the case of this clone: Since a far larger clone is one base different, this is likely a read error. The same CDR3 also results from other DNA sequences found in this sample. This chain uses TRDV2 with TRDJ1, with 8 nucleotides matching TRDD3. No J gene is reported in TCRdb; it was inferred here by comparing the DNA with germline. Germline V lookup: CDR1 GEAIGNYY, CDR2 EKD. The CDR3 is made up of 20 amino acids. CDR3 in DNA: TGCGCCTGTGACCCGGTAGAGACTGGGGGCCCCCTTCTGTACACCGATAAACTCATCTTT. It encodes CACDPVETGGPLLYTDKLIF.

This clone was detected only a few times. The protein in TCRdb stems from a much larger clone and differs at residue 4 from this DNA's translation, likely a read error; here the protein is translated from the DNA. The CDR3 reads CACGTRLPSNYTGDPRGYKLIF. The CDR3 DNA reads as TGTGCCTGTGGCACCCGCCTTCCTTCCAACTATACTGGGGATCCCCGAGGATATAAACTCATCTTT. The rearrangement uses TRDV2 and TRDJ1, with D perhaps given as TRDD2 or TRDD3 (7 bases each). The CDR3 loop spans 22 amino acids. CDR1 and CDR2 (germline): GEAIGNYY, EKD.

This clone was detected a few times. For this DNA, TCRdb reports the protein of a much larger clone, which diverges at residue 12, most likely from a read error; the protein presented here is translated directly from the DNA. The chain links TRDV2 to TRDJ1; 8 positions agree with TRDD3. With 3 bases clipped from V and 3 bases from J, the junction kept 14 bases outside the gene matches. Germline lookup yields CDR1 GEAIGNYY and CDR2 EKD. The CDR3 has 17 residues. The CDR3 sequence: CACDPLHLGEYADKLIF. The CDR3 DNA is TGTGCCTGTGACCCACTCCATCTGGGGGAGTACGCCGATAAACTCATCTTT.

This clone came up a few times. The protein that TCRdb holds for this DNA derives from a much larger clone and differs from the translated DNA at residue 8, which likely indicates a read error; the protein shown here is translated from the DNA. The chain employs TRDV1 and TRDJ1; 11 bases are shared with TRDD3. TCRdb records no J gene; here it was assigned by comparing the DNA to germline. Losses at the gene ends were 1 base for V and 0 bases for J; bases not matched to a gene: 22. Germline V lookup: CDR1 TSWWSYY, CDR2 QGS. This CDR3 region has 23 residues. CDR3 sequence reads: CALGERASRILGDMEGYTDKLIF. In DNA form, the CDR3 reads TGTGCTCTTGGGGAACGGGCCTCCCGAATACTGGGGGATATGGAGGGGTACACCGATAAACTCATCTTT.

This clone was detected many times. The CDR3 region is CALGEPPPLPTHTGGYPLWADKLIF. The CDR3 DNA is TGTGCTCTTGGGGAACCCCCCCCGCTTCCTACCCATACTGGGGGATACCCTCTATGGGCCGATAAACTCATCTTT. The V gene is TRDV1, the J gene TRDJ1, with TRDD3 matching 12 bases. TCRdb offers no J gene call, so here the DNA was matched to germline to obtain one. J was trimmed by 3 bases and V by 1 base; bases with no gene match: 30. The V gene's germline CDR1 is TSWWSYY and CDR2 QGS. CDR3 length equals 25 residues.